The entry that follows covers one TCR beta chain sequence. The antigen remains unidentified. This sample was included in a study of T cell responses to AZD1222 COVID-19 vaccine. It was second doses at about 4 or about 12 weeks that were pooled. Germline values: CDR1 DFQATT, CDR2 SNEGSKA (reference sequence). There are 11 residues in the CDR3. Trimming removed 5 bases at V and 12 bases at J, with 16 bases between. The assay was immunoSEQ multiplex PCR, and TCRdb's table has in-frame clones only and misses some. The sample yields 180,000 or so clones, around 90% seen once. Findings and caveats of the study: Clonal diversity may have been underestimated, and the donors were mostly white British, with more females than males. Seropositive status at baseline applied to only 6 or 7 AZD1222 recipients. Spike was spanned by vaccine-associated CD4 TCRs, which were dominant at 160-218 and 743-854.

V gene TRBV20-1 combines with J gene TRBJ1-1; D perhaps matches TRBD1 (5 bases). This sequence originates from an adult who received the AZD1222 COVID-19 vaccine. The sample was peripheral blood, taken 28 days after the second AZD1222 dose. The CDR3 bases are TGCAGTGCTTTCTTGGGGGGGAGGACTTTCTTT. Encoded protein: CSAFLGGRTFF.